This TCR beta chain was obtained from a study of a mutant IDH1 vaccine in newly diagnosed glioma (dated by TCRdb to the early 2020s). Background on the whole study: Eight vaccinations were administered to patients in weeks 1, 3, 5, 7, 11, 15, 19 and 23, corresponding to visits V03 through V10. Vaccination started 4-6 weeks after radiotherapy alone, or was given together with temozolomide cycles in the groups whose treatment included chemotherapy. The approximately 30 treated patients were approximately 62% male and roughly 40% female, with a mean age of about 43 years. Before enrollment, patients had received standard therapy of radiotherapy alone, temozolomide alone, or radiochemotherapy with temozolomide; most received the combination. Peripheral blood was collected at six visits: V03 (baseline), V05, V07, V10, V12 and V13. For exploratory analyses, longitudinal TCRB deep sequencing was carried out in 25 treated patients wherever samples were available.

Library construction relied on the immunoSEQ multiplex PCR assay. Following the manufacturer's protocol, the hsTCRB Kit was used to amplify rearranged TCR beta chain sequences. An Illumina MiSeq was used to sequence the TCRB libraries. The authors processed their data as follows. The proprietary platform of the kit vendor was used for demultiplexing, trimming and gene mapping. Imported from immuneACCESS, the table was reduced by TCRdb to in-frame sequences with V and J called. These copies leave out some clones; in studies compared against another copy, an unresolved V gene accounts for under half, and the cause of the remainder is not known. Clonal size and the V and J genes are those of that table, whereas D and trimming came from the DNA. The sample contains roughly 120,000 clones, about four fifths of them found a single time. The top ten constitute 5.5% of the sample. With respect to this clone: What antigen it recognizes has not been identified. Within one base of it there is no much larger clone, and no base qualities were kept.

The research as a whole found: No apparent relationship was observed between pseudoprogression and alterations in the top peripheral T cell clonotypes detected by TCRB sequencing. PBMC samples for TCRB deep sequencing were selected based on availability. The authors noted that analyses of patient blood samples could not be reproduced because of sample limitations. Immune responses induced by the vaccine were seen in more than 85% of patients across multiple MHC alleles.

Interpreted using the paper, the time point label stands for: week 11, during vaccination. Each vaccine dose, consisting of 300 ug of a 20-mer mutant IDH1 peptide in Montanide, was administered subcutaneously with topical imiquimod. Newly diagnosed WHO grade 3 or 4 IDH1-mutant astrocytomas showing loss of nuclear ATRX were present in the donors. The samples were drawn from NOA16, a multicentre, single-arm, open-label phase I trial in Germany that tested a mutant IDH1 peptide vaccine in humans for the first time. Genomic DNA for TCRB sequencing was extracted from EDTA blood using the DNeasy Blood and Tissue Kit. The sequencing used PBMCs, collected from a glioma patient whose treatment included an IDH1 peptide vaccine. The sequence was collected from a man aged 35-49 years with glioma.

The DNA reads as follows: TGCGCCAGCAGTTCGGATCCCGGCGGGGGGTTATTAGATACGCAGTATTTT. Translated, it gives CASSSDPGGGLLDTQYF. The chain was built from TRBV10-1 and TRBJ2-3, with 8 bases in between that match TRBD2. V loses 5 bases at its end and J loses 5 bases; junction bases beyond the gene matches: 15. The CDR3 contains 17 residues, cysteine and phenylalanine counted. The read is trimmed to its CDR3 DNA, 51 bases read in frame from base 1. The germline V gene encodes CDR1 WNHNN and CDR2 SYGVQD (reference sequence).